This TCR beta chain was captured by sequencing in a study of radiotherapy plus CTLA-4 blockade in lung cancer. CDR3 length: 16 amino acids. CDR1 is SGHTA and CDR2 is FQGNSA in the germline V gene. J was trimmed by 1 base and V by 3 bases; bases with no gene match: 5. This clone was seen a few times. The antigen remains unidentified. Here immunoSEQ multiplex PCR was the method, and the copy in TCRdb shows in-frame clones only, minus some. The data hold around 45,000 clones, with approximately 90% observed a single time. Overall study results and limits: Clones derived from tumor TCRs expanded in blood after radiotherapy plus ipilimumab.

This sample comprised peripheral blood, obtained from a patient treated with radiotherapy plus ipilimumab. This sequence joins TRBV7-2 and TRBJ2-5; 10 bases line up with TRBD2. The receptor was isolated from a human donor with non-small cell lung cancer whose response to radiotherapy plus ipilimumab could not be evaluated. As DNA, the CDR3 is TGTGCCAGCAGCTTTAGCGGGGGGCGAATCCAAGAGACCCAGTACTTC. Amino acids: CASSFSGGRIQETQYF.